The sequence of this T cell receptor (beta chain) was determined in a study of STAT5B mutations in CD4+ large granular lymphocyte leukemia (dated by TCRdb to 2021 to 2024). With respect to the entire study: Among healthy controls, the CDR3 'QG' motif was associated with a particular HLA allele. The TCRbeta repertoires of CD4+ T-cell large granular lymphocyte leukemia patients were compared with the TCRbeta repertoires of healthy blood donors. Flow cytometry on FACSCanto II or FACSVerse confirmed that purified fractions exceeded 95% purity among lymphocytes.

The research as a whole found: CD4-sorted patient repertoires appeared more clonal than healthy CD4+ repertoires, and this difference persisted after removing the putative leukemic clones. Each patient's main leukemic clonotypes were private, but around 25% of these clonotypes showed up at low frequency in the non-leukemic repertoires of other patients. TRBV06-family usage was enriched among the top patient clones (8/27) compared with healthy controls (2/35). The data were not HLA-matched, and the higher clonality in CD4+ T-LGLL than in CD8+ T-LGLL could be due to the relatively small sample size.

Note on this clone: Its cognate antigen has yet to be identified. Base qualities are not recorded, but no much larger clone differs from it by a single base.

From the germline V gene, CDR1 is SNHLY and CDR2 is FYNNEI. CDR3 length: 12 amino acids, cysteine to phenylalanine. Just CDR3 DNA is preserved here, 36 bases in frame from base 1. Trimming takes 9 bases from V and 3 bases from J, and the germline ends sit 10 bases apart. Buffy coats from 30 to 40 blood donors, supplied by the Finnish Red Cross blood service, were used as healthy controls. All TCR-sequenced material derived from peripheral blood: patient blood samples and healthy donor buffy coats. Peripheral blood mononuclear cells were isolated by Ficoll-Hypaque gradient centrifugation. Magnetic purification was used to isolate CD4+ cells from the buffy coats of the healthy controls. Genomic DNA was extracted using the Gentra Puregene Cell and Tissue kit, and a Qubit 2.0 fluorometer was used to quantify it. The immunoSEQ assay at survey resolution was applied to genomic DNA for sequencing of TCRbeta rearrangements. The authors processed their data as follows. In the TCR sequencing data, the smallest productive clonotype frequency that could be detected was 2.59 x 10-5. Analyses included only productive TCRbeta rearrangements, meaning complete and in-frame sequences. Simpson clonality, calculated in the immunoSEQ Analyzer version 3.0, was used as the measure of sample clonality. Clones were categorized by frequency as very rare, small, medium, large (1-20%) or hyperexpanded (>20%). Generation probabilities were estimated with OLGA 1.2.3, V-gene circos plots were made with VDJtools, specificities were searched in VDJdb, and CDR3 motifs were identified with GLIPH. The source is immuneACCESS, and TCRdb retained only in-frame sequences with V and J called. Part of the clones is not carried over; for the studies checked, unresolved V genes explain less than half of this, and the remainder is unexplained. V and J calls and clone size are as listed in that table; D and trimming were resolved from the DNA. The sample table records about 21,000 clones; 70% of these occur just once. The ten largest clonotypes hold about 32% of the sample.

This clonotype was sampled from a human donor in good health. Source material: CD4+ T cells from blood buffy coats. Recombination connected TRBV2 to TRBJ2-3, with the D gene uncertain. The DNA reads TGTGCCAGTCTTTGGCGGACAGATACGCAGTATTTT. It is translated as CASLWRTDTQYF.